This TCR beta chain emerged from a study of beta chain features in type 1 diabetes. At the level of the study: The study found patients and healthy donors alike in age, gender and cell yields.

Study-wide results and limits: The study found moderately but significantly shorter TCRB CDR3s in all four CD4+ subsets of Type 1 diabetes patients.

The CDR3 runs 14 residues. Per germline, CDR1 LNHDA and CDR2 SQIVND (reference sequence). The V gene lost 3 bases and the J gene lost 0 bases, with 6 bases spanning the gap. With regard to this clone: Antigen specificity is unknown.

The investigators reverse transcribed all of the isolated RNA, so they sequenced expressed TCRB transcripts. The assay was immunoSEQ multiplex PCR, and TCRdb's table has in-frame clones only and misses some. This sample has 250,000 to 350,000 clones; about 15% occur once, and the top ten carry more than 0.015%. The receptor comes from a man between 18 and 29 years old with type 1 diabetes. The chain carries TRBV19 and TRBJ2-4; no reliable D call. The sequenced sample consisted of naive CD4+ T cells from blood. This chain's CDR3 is CASSIQVAKNIQYF. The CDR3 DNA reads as TGTGCCAGTAGTATCCAGGTAGCCAAAAACATTCAGTACTTC.